This entry is about one T cell receptor (beta chain). Its antigen remains unidentified. Qualities for individual bases were not recorded, and no much larger clone is one base off. The sample is drawn from a study of OX40 agonist ivuxolimab in advanced cancers. In the study overall: Ivuxolimab, which targeted the costimulatory receptor OX40 (CD134), was an agonistic, fully human IgG2 monoclonal antibody. Intravenous ivuxolimab was administered to patients every 2 weeks at six dose levels: 0.01, 0.1, 0.3, 1.5, 3 and 10 mg/kg. Of the 52 patients in dose escalation, around 20 had hepatocellular carcinoma, around 15 had melanoma, 9 had renal cell carcinoma and 9 had head and neck cancer. In the dose-escalation cohort, approximately 80% of patients were male, and the mean age was around 65 years with a range of roughly 23 to 79. Patients were allowed to have had prior anti-PD-1, anti-PD-L1 or anti-CTLA-4 therapy, and approximately 37% of the dose-escalation patients had been treated with checkpoint inhibitors. Three dose-escalation patients achieved partial responses, one with hepatocellular carcinoma and two with cutaneous melanoma. Peripheral TCRbeta sequencing was intended to test whether TCR sequence diversity was altered and clonal T-cell expansion was caused by ivuxolimab. The paper describes the monotherapy dose-escalation part (N ≈ 49 patients) of the phase I trial of ivuxolimab.

Study-wide findings and limitations: Low levels of normalized T-cell clonal expansion were also seen in some nonresponding patients. Which antigens the clonally expanded peripheral T cells were specific for was not determined. After ivuxolimab, expanded clones were on average more numerous among CD8+ T cells than among CD4+ T cells. Clonal expansion of both CD4+ and CD8+ blood T cells was observed from baseline to week 6 at doses 0.1 to 3.0 mg/kg. In the 0.1-3.0 mg/kg groups, partial responders were among the patients with the lowest normalized peripheral clonal expansion, particularly in CD8+ T cells.

Patients with a history of autoimmune disease or receiving systemic immunosuppression were excluded from the trial. Peripheral blood for TCR sequencing was drawn from every dose cohort at baseline, at cycle 4 day 1 and at cycle 7 day 1. Samples were obtained from an open-label, multicenter, first-in-human phase I dose-escalation trial of ivuxolimab. Adults with locally advanced or metastatic melanoma, renal cell, hepatocellular, or head and neck squamous cell carcinoma were enrolled in the trial. CD4+ and CD8+ T cells were sorted separately from peripheral blood before TCR sequencing. For sequencing of the TCRbeta CDR3 region, genomic DNA was extracted from the sorted cells. The immunoSEQ Assay was used for sequencing of TCRbeta CDR3 regions. The table was pulled from immuneACCESS by TCRdb, which kept in-frame rearrangements only. Such tables lose some clones; where checked, under half of the loss comes from unresolved V genes, and the rest has no known cause. The sample table contains approximately 99,000 clones; only one count was recorded for about 96% of them. Jointly, the top ten make up around 2% of the sample.

The CDR3 starts with the cysteine, ends with the phenylalanine, and has 17 residues. The DNA shown is the 51-base CDR3, in frame from base 1. CDR1 LNHDA and CDR2 SQIVND were looked up in the germline V gene (reference sequence). From V the trimming removes 2 bases and from J it removes 8 bases, while the gene matches leave 13 bases of the junction unaccounted for. This sample comprised CD4+ or CD8+ T cells sorted from blood, obtained in a trial of the OX40 agonist ivuxolimab. Recombination connected TRBV19 to TRBJ1-4; 8 junctional bases match TRBD1. This receptor was taken from an adult with an advanced solid tumor such as melanoma, head and neck, liver or kidney cancer. This receptor has the CDR3 CASSIQQGVSVLEKLFF. The DNA sequence is as follows: TGTGCCAGTAGTATACAACAGGGGGTCAGCGTGTTAGAAAAACTGTTTTTT. The CDR3 plus the reference TRBV19 and TRBJ1-4 genes for the other parts give the full variable domain: DGGITQSPKYLFRKEGQNVTLSCEQNLNHDAMYWYRQDPGQGLRLIYYSQIVNDFQKGDIAEGYSVSREKKESFPLTVTSAQKNPTAFYLCASSIQQGVSVLEKLFFGSGTQLSVL.